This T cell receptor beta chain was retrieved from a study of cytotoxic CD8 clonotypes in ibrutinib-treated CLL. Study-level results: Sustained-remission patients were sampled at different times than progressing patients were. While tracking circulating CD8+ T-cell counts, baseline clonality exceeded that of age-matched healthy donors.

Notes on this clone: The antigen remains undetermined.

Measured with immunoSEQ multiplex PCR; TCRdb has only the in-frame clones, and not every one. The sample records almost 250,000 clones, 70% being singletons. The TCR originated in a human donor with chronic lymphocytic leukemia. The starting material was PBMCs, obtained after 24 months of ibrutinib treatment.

The CDR3 here is CASSSWREVNEQFF. The DNA of the CDR3 is TGTGCCAGTAGTAGTTGGCGGGAGGTCAATGAGCAGTTCTTC. This rearrangement joins TRBV19 to TRBJ2-1, with 8 bases matching TRBD2. CDR1 and CDR2 from the germline V gene are LNHDA and SQIVND (reference sequence). With 4 bases clipped from V and 6 bases from J, the junction kept 5 bases outside the gene matches. This CDR3 has 14 residues.